Each of the 2 T cell receptor beta chains below was sequenced from the same sample in a study of T cell responses to AZD1222 COVID-19 vaccine. Only in-frame clones appear in the TCRdb table, and some are missing; sequencing was by immunoSEQ multiplex PCR. The sample records tens of thousands of clones, over 75% being singletons. Sequencing was performed on peripheral blood, taken on day 0 of AZD1222 vaccination. These receptors all stem from an adult in good health.

This chain joins TRBV19 and TRBJ1-3; D possibly corresponds to TRBD1 (5 bases). CDR1 is LNHDA and CDR2 is SQIVND in the germline V gene (reference sequence). V dropped 3 bases and J dropped 0 bases, with 12 bases sitting between them. The CDR3 length is 16 residues. The CDR3 DNA follows: TGTGCCAGTAGTATCCCAGGGCACCCCTCTGGAAACACCATATATTTT. Translation: CASSIPGHPSGNTIYF. Based on the CDR3 plus reference TRBV19 and TRBJ1-3, the full variable domain is DGGITQSPKYLFRKEGQNVTLSCEQNLNHDAMYWYRQDPGQGLRLIYYSQIVNDFQKGDIAEGYSVSREKKESFPLTVTSAQKNPTAFYLCASSIPGHPSGNTIYFGEGSWLTVV.

This clone was picked up one time. The rearrangement joins TRBV6-5 to TRBJ2-7, with 8 bases lining up with TRBD1. J gave up 6 bases and V 4 bases, and 5 bases lay outside the gene matches. This CDR3 region has 13 residues. Germline V gene lookup returns CDR1 MNHEY and CDR2 SVGAGI. Here the CDR3 reads CASSSGQGREQYF. The CDR3 DNA reads as TGTGCCAGCAGTTCCGGACAGGGCCGCGAGCAGTACTTC.